Only a few counts were recorded for the clone carrying this T cell receptor (beta chain). The antigen is not known. The data stem from a study of cytomegalovirus exposure and HLA in healthy donors. Study results and limitations: Fewer N-insertions than the roughly 630-donor mean were reportedly shown by an Asian-associated ancestry cluster in a later analysis. It was in a later analysis that TCR association rates were seen to vary by HLA locus, highest for DRB1 and lowest for HLA-C. A later analysis by the authors found several of the most significant clusters apparently linked to common viral pathogens.

The PCR was carried out with 60 Vbeta primers and 13 Jbeta primers. As handled by the study authors: In a later analysis, of around 85 million unique beta chains, approximately 10 million appeared in at least two donors. Profiling relied on immunoSEQ multiplex PCR, and the TCRdb table lists in-frame clones only, not all of them. The V and J calls and clone size come from that table; D and trimming were worked out from the DNA. This sample has 200,000 to 250,000 clones, with around 80% found just once. This CDR3 contains 15 residues. Losses at the gene ends were 4 bases for V and 7 bases for J; bases not matched to a gene: 6. Germline V gene data show CDR1 as SNHLY and CDR2 as FYNNEI.

The genes are TRBV2 and TRBJ2-2; 10 nucleotides align to TRBD2. The sample was PBMCs. The clonotype comes from a woman in her thirties or forties in good health and CMV-seropositive. The CDR3 loop reads CASSVGAGGRGELFF. The CDR3, as DNA: TGTGCCAGCAGTGTCGGAGCGGGGGGGCGCGGGGAGCTGTTTTTT. Complete variable domain (other parts from reference TRBV2 and TRBJ2-2): EPEVTQTPSHQVTQMGQEVILRCVPISNHLYFYWYRQILGQKVEFLVSFYNNEISEKSEIFDDQFSVERPDGSNFTLKIRSTKLEDSAMYFCASSVGAGGRGELFFGEGSRLTVL.